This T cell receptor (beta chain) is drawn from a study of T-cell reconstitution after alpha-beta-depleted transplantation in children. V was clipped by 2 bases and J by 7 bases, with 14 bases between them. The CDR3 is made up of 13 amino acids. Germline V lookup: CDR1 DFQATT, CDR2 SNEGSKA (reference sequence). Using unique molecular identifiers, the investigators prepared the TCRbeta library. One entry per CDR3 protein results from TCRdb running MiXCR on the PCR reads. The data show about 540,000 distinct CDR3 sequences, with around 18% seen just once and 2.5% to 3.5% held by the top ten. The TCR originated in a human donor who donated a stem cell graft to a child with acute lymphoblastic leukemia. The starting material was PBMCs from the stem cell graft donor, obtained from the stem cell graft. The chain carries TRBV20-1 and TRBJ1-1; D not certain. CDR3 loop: CSARRDGNVEAFF. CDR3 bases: TGCAGTGCTAGACGTGATGGCAACGTTGAAGCTTTCTTT.